These T cell receptor beta chains were read from a single sample in a study of regulatory T cells in long-lasting Graves disease. TCRdb itself ran the multiplex PCR reads through MiXCR, one entry per CDR3 protein. This table holds about 420,000 distinct CDR3 sequences, less than 20% found once. The same sample was also studied in work on T cells in Graves' hyperthyroidism and ophthalmopathy.

The sample was peripheral blood mononuclear cells (PBMCs), taken at new diagnosis, from a patient treated with antithyroid drugs. The receptors here all came from a woman aged 18-30 years with Graves disease. CDR3s include the opening cysteine and the closing phenylalanine or tryptophan. Each record gives: J gene, D gene, clone size, V gene, CDR3 protein, CDR3 DNA. A D gene is named only where the DNA matches it firmly. Not all rows give a size; the values are once, few, many and, for expanded clones, a class.

J: TRBJ2-1
D: .
size: many
V: TRBV3-1
CDR3: CASSLLASSYNEQFF
DNA: TGTGCCAGCAGCCTTCTGGCAAGCTCCTACAATGAGCAGTTCTTC

J: TRBJ1-2
D: .
size: many
V: TRBV3-1
CDR3: CASSHLEGYTF
DNA: TGTGCCAGCAGCCACCTTGAAGGCTACACCTTC

J: TRBJ2-4
D: .
size: many
V: TRBV28
CDR3: CATTTGIAKNIQYF
DNA: TGTGCCACAACTACCGGGATAGCCAAAAACATTCAGTACTTC

J: TRBJ2-1
D: TRBD2
size: .
V: TRBV12-3/TRBV12-4
CDR3: CASSPEAGNSYNEQFF
DNA: TGTGCCAGCAGCCCCGAAGCGGGGAACTCATACAATGAGCAGTTCTTC

J: TRBJ2-7
D: TRBD1
size: many
V: TRBV5-1
CDR3: CASSLRQGPDEQYF
DNA: TGCGCCAGCAGCTTGCGACAGGGTCCCGACGAGCAGTACTTC

J: TRBJ2-2
D: TRBD1
size: many
V: TRBV2
CDR3: CASRETGAGGELFF
DNA: TGTGCCAGCAGGGAGACAGGGGCCGGCGGGGAGCTGTTTTTT

J: TRBJ2-5
D: .
size: many
V: TRBV4-3
CDR3: CASSQDSQETQYF
DNA: TGCGCCAGCAGCCAAGATAGCCAAGAGACCCAGTACTTC

J: TRBJ2-3
D: TRBD2
size: many
V: TRBV9
CDR3: CASSVVASGSIDTQYF
DNA: TGTGCCAGCAGCGTAGTGGCTAGCGGTTCCATCGATACGCAGTATTTT

J: TRBJ1-1
D: TRBD1
size: many
V: TRBV25-1
CDR3: CASSEYRGQNTEAFF
DNA: TGTGCCAGCAGTGAATATAGGGGGCAGAACACTGAAGCTTTCTTT

J: TRBJ2-7
D: .
size: many
V: TRBV10-2
CDR3: CASSERGLNYEQYF
DNA: TGCGCCAGCAGTGAGCGCGGGCTCAATTACGAGCAGTACTTC

J: TRBJ1-5
D: .
size: .
V: TRBV7-2
CDR3: CASSRGGWSNQPQHF
DNA: TGTGCCAGCAGCAGGGGGGGATGGAGCAATCAGCCCCAGCATTTT

J: TRBJ1-1
D: .
size: many
V: TRBV12-3/TRBV12-4
CDR3: CASSFRDKTMNTEAFF
DNA: TGTGCCAGCAGTTTCCGGGACAAGACCATGAACACTGAAGCTTTCTTT

J: TRBJ2-7
D: TRBD2
size: many
V: TRBV6-1
CDR3: CASRHSGMKAYEQYF
DNA: TGTGCCAGCAGACACAGCGGGATGAAGGCCTACGAGCAGTACTTC

J: TRBJ2-7
D: .
size: many
V: TRBV6-1
CDR3: CASSELGFYEQYF
DNA: TGTGCCAGCAGTGAACTAGGGTTTTACGAGCAGTACTTC

J: TRBJ2-3
D: .
size: many
V: TRBV5-8
CDR3: CASSLEASVTSTDTQYF
DNA: TGTGCCAGCAGCTTGGAGGCCAGCGTTACTAGCACAGATACGCAGTATTTT

J: TRBJ2-1
D: .
size: many
V: TRBV11-1
CDR3: CASSLLVSPPANEQFF
DNA: TGTGCCAGCAGCTTACTTGTCTCCCCTCCTGCCAATGAGCAGTTCTTC

J: TRBJ2-5
D: TRBD2
size: few
V: TRBV6-9
CDR3: CASSYNTELAGGPSQETQYF
DNA: TGTGCCAGCAGTTACAATACCGAACTAGCGGGAGGGCCTTCGCAAGAGACCCAGTACTTC

J: TRBJ2-3
D: TRBD1
size: many
V: TRBV7-2
CDR3: CASSLAPVGTGADTQYF
DNA: TGTGCCAGCAGCTTAGCGCCCGTCGGGACAGGGGCAGATACGCAGTATTTT

J: TRBJ2-1
D: TRBD2
size: many
V: TRBV29-1
CDR3: CSALGLAGGVSYNEQFF
DNA: TGCAGCGCACTCGGACTAGCCGGCGGGGTTAGCTACAATGAGCAGTTCTTC

J: TRBJ2-1
D: TRBD2
size: .
V: TRBV6-9
CDR3: CASSYSMTSGYRDEQFF
DNA: TGTGCCAGCAGTTACTCAATGACTAGCGGGTATAGGGATGAGCAGTTCTTC

J: TRBJ2-7
D: TRBD1
size: many
V: TRBV29-1
CDR3: CSVLQGKKPYEQYF
DNA: TGCAGCGTCCTACAGGGGAAAAAACCCTACGAGCAGTACTTC

J: TRBJ2-3
D: TRBD2
size: .
V: TRBV20-1
CDR3: CSARDAPGLAGGNPATDTQYF
DNA: TGCAGTGCTAGAGATGCCCCAGGACTAGCGGGAGGAAATCCAGCCACAGATACGCAGTATTTT

J: TRBJ2-1
D: .
size: many
V: TRBV29-1
CDR3: CSVKGGNEQFF
DNA: TGCAGCGTTAAAGGGGGCAATGAGCAGTTCTTC

J: TRBJ2-2
D: .
size: few
V: TRBV7-9
CDR3: CASSDYDSTGELFF
DNA: TGTGCCAGCAGCGATTACGACAGCACCGGGGAGCTGTTTTTT

J: TRBJ2-3
D: TRBD2
size: .
V: TRBV27
CDR3: CASSPLLSGGTDTQYF
DNA: TGTGCCAGCAGTCCGCTCCTTAGCGGGGGCACAGATACGCAGTATTTT

J: TRBJ1-1
D: TRBD1
size: few
V: TRBV2
CDR3: CASRRQGGLNTEAFF
DNA: TGTGCCAGCAGAAGACAGGGTGGTTTGAACACTGAAGCTTTCTTT

J: TRBJ1-1
D: .
size: few
V: TRBV15
CDR3: CATSREAPGLGTVNTEAFF
DNA: TGTGCCACCAGCAGAGAGGCCCCGGGGCTGGGAACAGTGAACACTGAAGCTTTCTTT

J: TRBJ2-7
D: .
size: many
V: TRBV3-1
CDR3: CASSQDPGPSWEQYF
DNA: TGTGCCAGCAGCCAAGACCCCGGGCCCAGCTGGGAGCAGTACTTC

J: TRBJ2-7
D: TRBD2
size: many
V: TRBV11-2
CDR3: CASSLGLAGEEYF
DNA: TGTGCCAGCAGCTTGGGACTAGCGGGAGAGGAGTACTTC

J: TRBJ2-1
D: .
size: .
V: TRBV29-1
CDR3: CSVQSSYEQFF
DNA: TGCAGCGTGCAAAGCTCCTACGAGCAGTTCTTC

J: TRBJ2-7
D: TRBD1
size: many
V: TRBV30
CDR3: CAGYRDRAYEQYF
DNA: TGTGCCGGTTACAGGGACAGGGCCTACGAGCAGTACTTC

J: TRBJ2-1
D: .
size: .
V: TRBV5-8
CDR3: CASSLAFSSYNEQFF
DNA: TGTGCCAGCAGCTTGGCCTTTAGCTCCTACAATGAGCAGTTCTTC

J: TRBJ1-1
D: .
size: .
V: TRBV20-1
CDR3: CSAIGIAQGYTEAFF
DNA: TGCAGTGCTATCGGGATAGCCCAAGGTTACACTGAAGCTTTCTTT

J: TRBJ1-2
D: .
size: .
V: TRBV7-2
CDR3: CASSFGRPSPGYTF
DNA: TGTGCCAGCAGCTTTGGCCGACCCAGTCCGGGCTACACCTTC

J: TRBJ1-1
D: .
size: few
V: TRBV5-4
CDR3: CASSNWGGTEAFF
DNA: TGTGCCAGCAGCAACTGGGGGGGCACTGAAGCTTTCTTT

J: TRBJ2-1
D: .
size: many
V: TRBV4-1
CDR3: CASSQINEQFF
DNA: TGTGCCAGCAGCCAAATTAATGAGCAGTTCTTC

J: TRBJ2-7
D: .
size: many
V: TRBV7-8
CDR3: CASSPRDPYEQYF
DNA: TGTGCCAGCAGTCCGAGGGATCCTTACGAGCAGTACTTC